This T cell receptor beta chain came from a study of T cells in Graves' hyperthyroidism and ophthalmopathy. Whole-study results and caveats: Most thyroid clonotypes with frequency above 0.001 were detected in blood.

The CDR3 regions of TCR beta were amplified from RNA transcripts. First-round RT-PCR of the TCR CDR3 relied on the HTBI primer set. TCRdb analysed the multiplex PCR reads with MiXCR anew, one entry per CDR3 protein. The sample lists about 58,000 distinct CDR3 sequences; 49% were seen once. This clonotype was seen a handful of times. What it recognizes is unknown. Trimming at V came to 5 bases and at J to 8 bases, leaving 4 bases not matched to a gene. This CDR3 spans 14 amino acids. Per the germline V gene, CDR1 is SGHTA and CDR2 is FQGNSA. Sequenced input: blood. The sequence came from a woman in her twenties or thirties with Graves' ophthalmopathy. V and J are TRBV7-2 and TRBJ1-6; 9 bases fit TRBD1. CDR3 sequence (DNA): TGTGCCAGCAGCCGGACAGGGGTAGATTCACCCCTCCACTTT. It specifies CASSRTGVDSPLHF.